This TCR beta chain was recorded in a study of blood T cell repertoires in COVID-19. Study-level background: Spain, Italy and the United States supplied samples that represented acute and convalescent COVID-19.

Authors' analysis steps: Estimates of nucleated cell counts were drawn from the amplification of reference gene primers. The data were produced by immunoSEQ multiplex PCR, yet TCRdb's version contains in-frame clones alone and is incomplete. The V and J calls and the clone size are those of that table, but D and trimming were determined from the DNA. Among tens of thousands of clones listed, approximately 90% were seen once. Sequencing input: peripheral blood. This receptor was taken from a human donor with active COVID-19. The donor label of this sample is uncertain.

In nucleotides, the CDR3 is TGTGCCAGCAGGCGGACAGTCTACGAGCAGTACTTC. Its protein product is CASRRTVYEQYF. The chain couples TRBV12-3 or TRBV12-4 to TRBJ2-7; TRBD1 is a possible D gene (6 bases). Trimming stripped 6 bases from V and 3 bases from J, with 9 bases between. The CDR3 length is 12 residues.